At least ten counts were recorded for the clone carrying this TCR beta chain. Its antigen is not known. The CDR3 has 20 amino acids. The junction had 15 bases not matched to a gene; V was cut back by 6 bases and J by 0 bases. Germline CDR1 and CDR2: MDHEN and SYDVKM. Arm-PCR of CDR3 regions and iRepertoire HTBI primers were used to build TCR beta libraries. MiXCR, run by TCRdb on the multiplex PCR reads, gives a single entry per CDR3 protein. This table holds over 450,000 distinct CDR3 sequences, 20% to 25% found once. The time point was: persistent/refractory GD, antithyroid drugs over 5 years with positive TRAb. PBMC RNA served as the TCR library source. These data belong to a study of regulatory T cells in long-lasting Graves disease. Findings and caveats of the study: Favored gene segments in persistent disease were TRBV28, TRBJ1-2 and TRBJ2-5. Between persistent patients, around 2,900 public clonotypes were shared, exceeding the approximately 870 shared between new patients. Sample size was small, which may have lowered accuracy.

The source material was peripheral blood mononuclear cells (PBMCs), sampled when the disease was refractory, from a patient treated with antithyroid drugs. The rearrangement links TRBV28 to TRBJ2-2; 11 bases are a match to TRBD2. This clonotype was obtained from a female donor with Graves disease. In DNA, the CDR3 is TGTGCCAGCAGCCCGGCTAGCGGGAGGTTCCTAAACGCGAACACCGGGGAGCTGTTTTTT. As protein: CASSPASGRFLNANTGELFF.